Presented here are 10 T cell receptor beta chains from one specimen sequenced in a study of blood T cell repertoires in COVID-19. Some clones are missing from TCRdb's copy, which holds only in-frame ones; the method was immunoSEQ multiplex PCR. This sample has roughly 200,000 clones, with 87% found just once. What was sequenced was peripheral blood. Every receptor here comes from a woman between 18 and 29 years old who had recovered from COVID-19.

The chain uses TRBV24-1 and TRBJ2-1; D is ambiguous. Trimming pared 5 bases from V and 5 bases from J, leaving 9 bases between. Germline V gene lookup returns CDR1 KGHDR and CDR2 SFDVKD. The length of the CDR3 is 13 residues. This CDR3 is CATSVAGNNEQFF. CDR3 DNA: TGTGCCACCAGTGTCGCAGGCAACAATGAGCAGTTCTTC.

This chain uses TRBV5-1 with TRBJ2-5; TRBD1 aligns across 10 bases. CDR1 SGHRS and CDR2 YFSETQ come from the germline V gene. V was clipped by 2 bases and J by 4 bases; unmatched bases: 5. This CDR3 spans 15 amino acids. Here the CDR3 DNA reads TGCGCCAGCAGCTTAGGGACAGGGGATCGAGAGACCCAGTACTTC. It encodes CASSLGTGDRETQYF.

As DNA, the CDR3 is TGTGCCAGCAGTTTTGCAGGGTCGTTCTACGAGCAGTACTTC. Encoded protein: CASSFAGSFYEQYF. J is TRBJ2-7 and V is TRBV27, with a weak D call TRBD1 (5 bases). This CDR3 has 14 amino acids. The germline CDR1 and CDR2 sequences are MNHEY and SMNVEV (reference sequence). Trimming took 3 bases from V and 3 from J, leaving 12 bases between them.

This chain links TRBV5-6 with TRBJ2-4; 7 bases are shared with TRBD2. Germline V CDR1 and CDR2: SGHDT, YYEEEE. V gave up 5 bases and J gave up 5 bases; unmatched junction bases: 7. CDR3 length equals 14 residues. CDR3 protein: CASRGRGRENIQYF. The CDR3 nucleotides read TGTGCCAGCAGGGGGAGGGGTAGAGAAAACATTCAGTACTTC.

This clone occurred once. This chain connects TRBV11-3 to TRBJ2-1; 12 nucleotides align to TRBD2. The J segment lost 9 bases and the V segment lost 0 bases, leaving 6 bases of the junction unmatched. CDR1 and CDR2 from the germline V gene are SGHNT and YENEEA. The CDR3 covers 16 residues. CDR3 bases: TGTGCCAGCAGCTTAGATATGACTAGCGGGAGAGCTGAGCAGTTCTTC. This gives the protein CASSLDMTSGRAEQFF.

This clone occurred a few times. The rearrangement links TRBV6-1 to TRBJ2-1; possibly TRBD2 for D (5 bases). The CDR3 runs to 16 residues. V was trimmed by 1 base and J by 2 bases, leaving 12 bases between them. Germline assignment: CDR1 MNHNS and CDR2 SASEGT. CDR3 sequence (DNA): TGTGCCAGCAGTGAAGGTCCCGGGATCACCTACAATGAGCAGTTCTTC. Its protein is CASSEGPGITYNEQFF.

The CDR3 nucleotides read TGTGCCAGCAGCTCTAGCGGGAGGGCCAGCAATGAGCAGTTCTTC. Protein: CASSSSGRASNEQFF. V gene TRBV7-9 combines with J gene TRBJ2-1; 12 bases match TRBD2. The length of the CDR3 is 15 residues. Germline CDR1 SEHNR, CDR2 FQNEAQ (reference sequence). The V gene end was trimmed by 4 bases and the J gene end by 6 bases; junction bases not matched to a gene: 4.

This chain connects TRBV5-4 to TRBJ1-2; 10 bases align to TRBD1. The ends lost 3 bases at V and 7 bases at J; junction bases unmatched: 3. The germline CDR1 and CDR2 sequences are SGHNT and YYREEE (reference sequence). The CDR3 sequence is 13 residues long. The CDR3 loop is CASSWDRGSGYTF. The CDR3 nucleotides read TGTGCCAGCAGCTGGGACAGGGGAAGTGGCTACACCTTC.

CDR3 residues: CASYRAGYGYTF. The CDR3 DNA is TGTGCCAGCTATAGAGCTGGCTATGGCTACACCTTC. The V call is TRBV6-5, the J call TRBJ1-2; D is ambiguous. The CDR3 is 12 residues long. CDR1 MNHEY and CDR2 SVGAGI come from the germline V gene. The V and J ends lost 8 bases and 4 bases respectively, with 11 bases between them.

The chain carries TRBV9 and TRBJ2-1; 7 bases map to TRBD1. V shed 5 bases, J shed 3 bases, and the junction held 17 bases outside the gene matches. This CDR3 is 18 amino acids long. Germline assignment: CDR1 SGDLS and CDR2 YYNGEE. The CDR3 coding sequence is TGTGCCAGCAGACCCGGAATTGGGACAGATGTTTACTACAATGAGCAGTTCTTC. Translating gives CASRPGIGTDVYYNEQFF.